A selection of T cell receptor beta chains follows, all from one sample in a study. The data were produced by immunoSEQ multiplex PCR, yet TCRdb's version contains in-frame clones alone and is incomplete. Seen here are roughly 68,000 clones, 93% observed once, and the top ten hold roughly 4.6%. Material: PBMCs. These receptors were collected from a man aged 35-49 years with rheumatoid arthritis. Both conserved end residues are part of each CDR3. The D gene is left open where the match is weak. Expanded clones get a size class; other rows say once, few or many, or leave the size out.

clone size	D gene	J gene	V gene	CDR3 DNA	CDR3 protein
-	-	TRBJ2-1	TRBV19	TGTGCCAGGCCGCGACAGACATACAATGAGCAGTTCTTC	CARPRQTYNEQFF
once	TRBD2	TRBJ2-1	TRBV7-6	TGTGCCAGCAGCCTAGCTAGCGGGCCTCCCAATGAGCAGTTCTTC	CASSLASGPPNEQFF
once	-	TRBJ1-2	TRBV28	TGTGCCAGCAGCCCGCCGACAGGTTTCGGTGGCTACACCTTC	CASSPPTGFGGYTF
-	-	TRBJ1-2	TRBV6-2/TRBV6-3	TGTGCCAGCAGTTACCAGCAGGGCTACTATGGCTACACCTTC	CASSYQQGYYGYTF
-	-	TRBJ1-1	TRBV20-1	TGCAGTGCTAGTAATTCGGGGAACACTGAAGCTTTCTTT	CSASNSGNTEAFF
-	-	TRBJ2-1	TRBV30	TGTGCCTGGAATTTGGGGGAGGCGAACAATGAGCAGTTCTTC	CAWNLGEANNEQFF
-	TRBD1	TRBJ2-7	TRBV19	TGTGCCAGTAGTACTCAGGGGGCCCCAGACCTCGAGCAGTACTTC	CASSTQGAPDLEQYF
-	-	TRBJ2-7	TRBV6-2/TRBV6-3	TGTGCCAGCAGTTACTCAGGACAGCCCTACGAGCAGTACTTC	CASSYSGQPYEQYF
-	TRBD1	TRBJ2-7	TRBV5-1	TGCGCCAGCAGCCCGGGGACAGCCTACGAGCAGTACTTC	CASSPGTAYEQYF
-	-	TRBJ2-3	TRBV21-1	TGTGCCACCCCCGGTCAGCGGGAGGGTAGCACAGATACGCAGTATTTT	CATPGQREGSTDTQYF
-	TRBD2	TRBJ2-1	TRBV4-3	TGCGCCAGCAGCCACCACCCAACTAGCGGGACTAAAATCTGGAACAATGAGCAGTTCTTC	CASSHHPTSGTKIWNNEQFF
-	-	TRBJ2-7	TRBV5-4	TGTGCCAGCAGAAAAACAGAGAGCTCCTACGAGCAGTACTTC	CASRKTESSYEQYF
-	-	TRBJ2-7	TRBV27	TGTGCCAGCAGTTTTCCGGGGTCCGAGCAGTACTTC	CASSFPGSEQYF
-	TRBD2	TRBJ2-1	TRBV18	TGTGCCAGCTCACCCCAGGGGAGCGGGAGCGGAACGCATGAGCAGTTCTTC	CASSPQGSGSGTHEQFF
once	TRBD2	TRBJ2-5	TRBV7-7	TGTGCTAGCAGCTTAGCTAGCGGGAGGGCCGGAGAGACCCAGTACTTC	CASSLASGRAGETQYF
-	TRBD1	TRBJ2-3	TRBV3-1/TRBV3-2	TGTGCCAGCAGCCACACTTCTTACGGGACAGGCCAGAGGGCAGATACGCAGTATTTT	CASSHTSYGTGQRADTQYF
-	TRBD1	TRBJ1-1	TRBV7-2	TGTGCCAGCAGTACAGGGGATGGCACTGAAGCTTTCTTT	CASSTGDGTEAFF
few	-	TRBJ2-7	TRBV11-3	TGTGCCAGCAGCCGAGACGACAGCGGCTCCTACGAGCAGTACTTC	CASSRDDSGSYEQYF
-	-	TRBJ2-7	TRBV2	TGTGCCAGCAGTGTTTCATGGTACGAGCAGTACTTC	CASSVSWYEQYF
-	TRBD2	TRBJ2-5	TRBV6-2/TRBV6-3	TGTGCCAGCAGTTACTGGCTAGCGGGAGAAGAGACCCAGTACTTC	CASSYWLAGEETQYF
-	TRBD1	TRBJ2-7	TRBV18	TGTGCCAGCTCAACTTACAGGGGAAGGGCCGAGCAGTACTTC	CASSTYRGRAEQYF
-	TRBD2	TRBJ2-1	TRBV29-1	TGCAGCGTTGAAGGACTAGCGGGGGGCCTCTCCTACAATGAGCAGTTCTTC	CSVEGLAGGLSYNEQFF
-	TRBD1	TRBJ2-2	TRBV7-7	TGTGCTAGCAGCTTAGAGGGGACAGGGATGAACACCGGGGAGCTGTTTTTT	CASSLEGTGMNTGELFF
-	TRBD2	TRBJ2-7	TRBV27	TGTGCCAGCAGTCGGGAAGAAGGGGCGGGAGGGCCTGAGCAGTACTTC	CASSREEGAGGPEQYF
once	-	TRBJ1-2	TRBV7-3	TGTGCCAGCAGCTTAAGCAGGGCCGGTAATGGCTACACCTTC	CASSLSRAGNGYTF
-	TRBD2	TRBJ2-7	TRBV12-3/TRBV12-4	TGTGCCAGCAAAAGCGGGGCGACCTACGAGCAGTACTTC	CASKSGATYEQYF
-	-	TRBJ1-2	TRBV6-5	TGTGCCAGCTTAACACCCTTAAGCGAAAACTATGGCTACACCTTC	CASLTPLSENYGYTF
once	-	TRBJ1-5	TRBV19	TGTGCCAGTAGCCAAGGACGGCGGACCACGGATCAGCCCCAGCATTTT	CASSQGRRTTDQPQHF
-	TRBD1	TRBJ2-1	TRBV9	TGTGCCAGCAGCGTAGCTGGGACAGCCCGGGGTGAGCAGTTCTTC	CASSVAGTARGEQFF
-	TRBD1	TRBJ1-5	TRBV28	TGTGCCAGCCCCGACAGGGGAGGTCAGCCCCAGCATTTT	CASPDRGGQPQHF
-	-	TRBJ2-1	TRBV24-1	TGTGCCACCAGTGATTTGAGGGCAGGCCGCAACTACAATGAGCAGTTCTTC	CATSDLRAGRNYNEQFF
-	-	TRBJ1-3	TRBV5-1	TGCGCCAGCAGCTTGCAGGGTAGTGGAAACACCATATATTTT	CASSLQGSGNTIYF
-	-	TRBJ1-2	TRBV6-6	TGTGCCAGCAGTTACTCGCAGTATGGAGCTAACTATGGCTACACCTTC	CASSYSQYGANYGYTF
-	-	TRBJ1-1	TRBV7-2	TGTGCCAGCAGCCCTGAGGGGTCGCGCACTGAAGCTTTCTTT	CASSPEGSRTEAFF
-	-	TRBJ2-7	TRBV7-9	TGTGCCAGCAGCTTAGGACCCTCCTACGAGCAGTACTTC	CASSLGPSYEQYF
-	TRBD1	TRBJ2-7	TRBV9	TGTGCCAGCAGCGTAGAAGGGACAGGGCCCTACGAGCAGTACTTC	CASSVEGTGPYEQYF
-	-	TRBJ1-1	TRBV28	TGTGCCAGCAGTTCTCGGGAGTTTCGCACTGAAGCTTTCTTT	CASSSREFRTEAFF
-	TRBD2	TRBJ2-4	TRBV28	TGTGCCAGCAGTTCCTCAGGACTAGCGGGGGGCCTAGCCAAAAACATTCAGTACTTC	CASSSSGLAGGLAKNIQYF
-	-	TRBJ2-3	TRBV5-4	TGTGCCAGCAGTCGTTCCCGGGGAGATACGCAGTATTTT	CASSRSRGDTQYF
-	-	TRBJ1-1	TRBV4-1	TGCGCCAGCAGCCAAGTCCGACTTGTAGAAGCTTTCTTT	CASSQVRLVEAFF
-	TRBD1	TRBJ2-2	TRBV27	TGTGCCAGCAGTTCCCGGACAGGGGGTTCTATGAATTCGGACACCGGGGAGCTGTTTTTT	CASSSRTGGSMNSDTGELFF
-	-	TRBJ2-2	TRBV10-3	TGTGCCATCAGTGAGGAGAGCACCGGGGAGCTGTTTTTT	CAISEESTGELFF
-	TRBD1	TRBJ2-7	TRBV13	TGTGCCAGCGCCGTCGGGACAGGAAAGGCCTACGAGCAGTACTTC	CASAVGTGKAYEQYF
once	-	TRBJ1-2	TRBV27	TGTGCCAGCAGTTTAACCGGGGGTGGCTACACCTTC	CASSLTGGGYTF
-	-	TRBJ1-2	TRBV7-9	TGTGCCAGCAGCTTCTCCCGAGGCTACACCTTC	CASSFSRGYTF
-	-	TRBJ1-2	TRBV5-1	TGCGCCAGCAGCTTGGCCGGGACTGATAACTATGGCTACACCTTC	CASSLAGTDNYGYTF